This T cell receptor (beta chain) stems from a study of OX40 agonist ivuxolimab in advanced cancers. In the study overall: Ivuxolimab was an agonistic, fully human IgG2 monoclonal antibody directed against OX40 (CD134), a costimulatory receptor. Patients were allowed to have had prior anti-PD-1, anti-PD-L1 or anti-CTLA-4 therapy, and around two fifths of the dose-escalation patients had been treated with checkpoint inhibitors. In the dose-escalation cohort, 75% to 90% of patients were male, and the mean age was roughly 60 years with a range of about 23 to 79. Three dose-escalation patients achieved partial responses, one with hepatocellular carcinoma and two with cutaneous melanoma. Of the 50 to 55 dose-escalation patients, hepatocellular carcinoma was present in some 19, melanoma in some 15, renal cell carcinoma in 9 and head and neck cancer in 9. Intravenous ivuxolimab was administered to patients every 2 weeks at six dose levels: 0.01, 0.1, 0.3, 1.5, 3 and 10 mg/kg. The purpose of peripheral TCRbeta sequencing was to test whether ivuxolimab changed TCR sequence diversity and led to clonal T-cell expansion. The paper reports the monotherapy dose-escalation portion (N of about 50 patients) of the phase I ivuxolimab trial. Findings and caveats that apply to the study as a whole: Low levels of normalized T-cell clonal expansion were also seen in some patients who did not respond. Which antigens the clonally expanded peripheral T cells were specific for was not determined. In the 0.1-3.0 mg/kg groups, partial responders were among the patients with the lowest normalized peripheral clonal expansion, particularly in CD8+ T cells. After ivuxolimab, expanded clones were on average more numerous among CD8+ T cells than among CD4+ T cells. At doses of 0.1 to 3.0 mg/kg, clonal expansion of both CD4+ and CD8+ blood T cells was observed from baseline to week 6.

V is clipped by 4 bases and J by 10 bases, and the sequence between their germline boundaries is 17 bases long. The CDR1 and CDR2 encoded by the germline V gene are SGHRS and YFSETQ. Including the terminal cysteine and phenylalanine, the CDR3 comprises 13 residues. The only DNA kept is the CDR3, 39 bases in frame from the first base. To sequence the TCRbeta CDR3 region, genomic DNA was isolated from the sorted cells. The immunoSEQ Assay was used for sequencing of TCRbeta CDR3 regions. TCRdb's version of the immuneACCESS table is confined to in-frame rearrangements and falls short of the full clone set. An unresolved V gene accounts for under half of the shortfall where checked; the remainder is of unknown origin. The sample table shows under 65,000 clones, and 75% to 90% are seen once. In total, the top ten clones hold under 13% of the sample. Concerning this clone: Its antigen is not yet known. Base qualities are missing; no much larger clone stands one base away.

The trial excluded patients who had a history of autoimmune disease or were on systemic immunosuppression. Peripheral blood for TCR sequencing was collected from all dose cohorts at baseline, on cycle 4 day 1, and on cycle 7 day 1. Samples came from an open-label, multicenter, first-in-human phase I dose-escalation trial of ivuxolimab. Adults with locally advanced or metastatic melanoma, renal cell carcinoma, hepatocellular carcinoma or head and neck squamous cell carcinoma were enrolled in the trial. Before TCR sequencing, CD4+ and CD8+ T cells were separately sorted from peripheral blood. The sequence was obtained from an adult with an advanced solid tumor such as melanoma, head and neck, liver or kidney cancer. The chain uses TRBV5-1 and TRBJ1-2; the D gene identity is not certain. Sequencing used CD4+ or CD8+ T cells sorted from blood, obtained in a trial of the OX40 agonist ivuxolimab. The nucleotides read TGCGCCAGCAGCCCAAATACAGAGCCCGTCTACACCTTC. Translation gives CASSPNTEPVYTF.